Shown below are 8 T cell receptor beta chains from a single sample sequenced in a study of blood T cells in healthy people across ages. Primers used in a second PCR of roughly 6 to 12 cycles were a sample-barcoded 5' primer and a J-beta primer mix. One entry per CDR3 protein, called by TCRdb with MiXCR from the 5' RACE reads. The sample lists fewer than 950,000 distinct CDR3 sequences, about 55% occurring once. Sample: blood. These receptors came from a man older than 75 in good health.

The table lists this clonotype with a few counts. This chain joins TRBV7-2 and TRBJ2-1; D remains ambiguous. With 5 bases removed from V and 8 bases from J, the gap between germline ends came to 7 bases. Germline CDR1 SGHTA, CDR2 FQGNSA. This CDR3 contains 11 residues. The CDR3 region has the DNA TGTGCCAGCAGCCTCCTCTATGAGCAGTTCTTC. Translating gives CASSLLYEQFF. Full variable domain (rest looked up from reference TRBV7-2 and TRBJ2-1): GAGVSQSPSNKVTEKGKDVELRCDPISGHTALYWYRQSLGQGLEFLIYFQGNSAPDKSGLPSDRFSAERTGGSVSTLTIQRTQQEDSAVYLCASSLLYEQFFGPGTRLTVL.

This clonotype was seen only a few times. The chain joins TRBV18 to TRBJ2-5; D is unclear. From germline, CDR1 is KGHSH and CDR2 LQKENI. The V end was cut by 3 bases, the J end by 5 bases, with 7 bases between. This CDR3 has 12 amino acids. This CDR3 reads CASSPKGETQYF. In nucleotides, the CDR3 is TGTGCCAGCTCACCTAAAGGGGAGACCCAGTACTTC. Drawing the rest from reference TRBV18 and TRBJ2-5, the complete variable domain is NAGVMQNPRHLVRRRGQEARLRCSPMKGHSHVYWYRQLPEEGLKFMVYLQKENIIDESGMPKERFSAEFPKEGPSILRIQQVVRGDSAAYFCASSPKGETQYFGPGTRLLVL.

The chain joins TRBV5-1 to TRBJ1-2; D might be TRBD1 (6 bases). With 0 bases removed from V and 7 bases from J, the gap between germline ends came to 16 bases. The CDR3 length is 15 residues. CDR1 and CDR2 from the germline V gene are SGHRS and YFSETQ. CDR3 DNA: TGCGCCAGCAGCTTGGAAAGGGGGGGGCCTCTTGGCTACACCTTC. Translation: CASSLERGGPLGYTF.

This clonotype turned up a few times. The chain joins TRBV29-1 to TRBJ2-7, with no clear D. The CDR3 has 12 amino acids. Germline V CDR1 and CDR2: SQVTM, ANQGSEA. The V end lost 8 bases, the J end lost 7 bases, and 18 bases lay between the germline ends. CDR3 residues: CSLGFGDNEQYF. The CDR3 nucleotides are TGCAGCTTGGGTTTTGGTGACAATGAGCAGTACTTC.

J is TRBJ1-1 and V is TRBV5-1, with D perhaps TRBD1 (6 bases). V gave up 4 bases and J gave up 8 bases, with 15 bases separating them. The germline CDR1 and CDR2 sequences are SGHRS and YFSETQ. This CDR3 contains 13 residues. This CDR3 reads CASSADPDREAFF. Here the CDR3 DNA reads TGCGCCAGCAGCGCGGACCCCGACAGGGAAGCTTTCTTT.

This clonotype was seen only a few times. V and J are TRBV12-3 or TRBV12-4 and TRBJ2-7; tentative D call: TRBD1 (6 bases). Trimming left V 4 bases short and J 3 bases short, with 19 bases between. The CDR3 spans 16 residues. CDR3 loop: CASSSRPTGLGYEQYF. CDR3 bases: TGTGCCAGCAGTTCTCGACCAACAGGGTTGGGCTACGAGCAGTACTTC.

The genes are TRBV20-1 and TRBJ2-1; D is possibly TRBD2 (5 bases). The J call may be in error: the DNA end matches TRBJ2-7 better. Looked up from germline, CDR1 is DFQATT and CDR2 is SNEGSKA (reference sequence). This CDR3 comprises 16 residues. The CDR3 DNA follows: TGCAGTGCTAGGGAGGTTCTGCGGGCAGCCTACAATGAGCAGTACTTC. It specifies CSAREVLRAAYNEQYF.

This clonotype has more than one count but fewer than ten. The CDR3 DNA follows: TGTGCCAGCAGCGAGGGACTTAGCGCGTATTTT. Residues: CASSEGLSAYF. This chain links TRBV2 with TRBJ2-3; perhaps TRBD2 as D (6 bases). The CDR3 consists of 11 residues. V was shortened by 6 bases and J by 14 bases, with 15 bases between the two germline ends. The germline CDR1 and CDR2 sequences are SNHLY and FYNNEI. Together with reference TRBV2 and TRBJ2-3, the CDR3 gives the full variable domain: EPEVTQTPSHQVTQMGQEVILRCVPISNHLYFYWYRQILGQKVEFLVSFYNNEISEKSEIFDDQFSVERPDGSNFTLKIRSTKLEDSAMYFCASSEGLSAYFGPGTRLTVL.